The 11 T cell receptor beta chains reported below all come from one sample, sequenced in a study of blood T cell repertoires in COVID-19. Assay used: immunoSEQ multiplex PCR; TCRdb lists only in-frame clones, some missing. The sample lists 150,000 to 200,000 clones; over 70% were seen once. Sequenced input: PBMCs or T cells enriched from blood (not recorded which). These receptors all stem from a woman aged 55-69 years who had recovered from COVID-19.

J is TRBJ1-2 and V is TRBV30; D is unclear. V lost 2 bases, J lost 7 bases, and 11 bases lay in between. This CDR3 region has 12 residues. The germline V gene has CDR1 GTSNPN and CDR2 SVGIG (reference sequence). The chain's CDR3 is CAWSHAGFGYTF. In nucleotides, the CDR3 is TGTGCCTGGAGTCATGCCGGGTTTGGCTACACCTTC.

The rearrangement joins TRBV9 to TRBJ2-5; 11 positions agree with TRBD2. J lost 2 bases, V lost 4 bases, and 13 bases had no gene match. This CDR3 has 18 residues. The germline V gene encodes CDR1 SGDLS and CDR2 YYNGEE. CDR3: CASSPRPGTSGDQETQYF. The CDR3 nucleotides are TGTGCCAGCAGCCCCCGCCCCGGGACTAGCGGAGATCAAGAGACCCAGTACTTC.

The chain carries TRBV6-5 and TRBJ2-1, with 7 bases aligning to TRBD1. CDR1 is MNHEY, CDR2 SVGAGI, per germline. Losses at the gene ends were 6 bases for V and 9 bases for J; bases not matched to a gene: 14. CDR3 size: 15 residues. In DNA, the CDR3 is TGTGCCAGCAGCGAGGGGGCGCCGGTATTCACTGAGCAGTTCTTC. Residues: CASSEGAPVFTEQFF.

The chain uses TRBV27 and TRBJ2-7; 7 positions match TRBD1. Germline lookup yields CDR1 MNHEY and CDR2 SMNVEV (reference sequence). J lost 3 bases, V lost 3 bases, and 5 bases had no gene match. This CDR3 comprises 14 residues. The CDR3 is CASSLGQWNYEQYF. CDR3 sequence (DNA): TGTGCCAGCAGTTTGGGACAGTGGAACTACGAGCAGTACTTC.

The chain couples TRBV11-1 to TRBJ2-7; a possible D gene is TRBD1 (6 bases). The CDR3 loop spans 12 amino acids. Germline loops: CDR1 SGHAT, CDR2 FQDESV (reference sequence). Trimming removed 3 bases at V and 5 bases at J, with 8 bases between. DNA for the CDR3: TGTGCCAGCAGCTTCCACAGGGACGAGCAGTACTTC. It codes for CASSFHRDEQYF. The variable domain in full, completed from reference TRBV11-1 and TRBJ2-7, reads EAEVAQSPRYKITEKSQAVAFWCDPISGHATLYWYRQILGQGPELLVQFQDESVVDDSQLPKDRFSAERLKGVDSTLKIQPAELGDSAMYLCASSFHRDEQYFGPGTRLTVT.

The chain recombines TRBV11-1 with TRBJ1-5; D unresolved. The CDR3 loop spans 13 amino acids. The V gene lost 3 bases and the J gene lost 4 bases, with 7 bases spanning the gap. Germline lookup yields CDR1 SGHAT and CDR2 FQDESV (reference sequence). In nucleotides, the CDR3 is TGTGCCAGCAGCTTTGCAGAAAATCAGCCCCAGCATTTT. Translated: CASSFAENQPQHF.

The genes are TRBV28 and TRBJ2-7, with 8 positions matching TRBD1. Germline values: CDR1 MDHEN, CDR2 SYDVKM. V lost 9 bases and J lost 0; bases outside the gene matches: 4. The CDR3 totals 13 residues. The CDR3 protein is CARRQGRSYEQYF. The CDR3 DNA reads as TGTGCCAGGAGACAGGGGCGCTCCTACGAGCAGTACTTC.

Here the CDR3 DNA reads TGTGCCAGCAGCGCAACGGTCCAAGAGACCCAGTACTTC. Translating gives CASSATVQETQYF. The V and J genes are TRBV7-8 and TRBJ2-5; D call uncertain. With 5 bases removed from V and 1 base from J, the gap between germline ends came to 8 bases. Germline V gene lookup returns CDR1 SGHVS and CDR2 FQNEAQ. The CDR3 length is 13 residues.

V is TRBV7-3 and J is TRBJ2-1; possible D gene TRBD2, 5 bases. V lost 4 bases, J lost 6 bases, and 10 bases lay in between. This CDR3 has 13 residues. CDR1 and CDR2 from the germline V gene are SGHTA and FQGTGA. The CDR3 is CASSSGRGNEQFF. CDR3 nucleotides: TGTGCCAGCAGCTCCGGACGGGGCAATGAGCAGTTCTTC.

A remark on this clone: One end of the junction is discordant with germline, which a read error may explain. The chain combines TRBV27 with TRBJ2-3; possibly TRBD1 for D (7 bases). There are 16 residues in the CDR3. Germline CDR1 MNHEY, CDR2 SMNVEV (reference sequence). CDR3 coding DNA: TGTGCCAGCAGTGAGATGCGGGACAGTGGGGCTTGGCCGACATTTTTT. The encoded protein is CASSEMRDSGAWPTFF.

This chain connects TRBV28 to TRBJ1-2, with a weak D call TRBD1 (5 bases). This CDR3 contains 13 residues. Trimming removed 4 bases from V and 8 bases from J, with 14 bases in between. Germline V gene lookup returns CDR1 MDHEN and CDR2 SYDVKM. In DNA form, the CDR3 reads TGTGCCAGCAGTTCCCCCGGACACGCCGGCTACACCTTC. It yields the protein CASSSPGHAGYTF.